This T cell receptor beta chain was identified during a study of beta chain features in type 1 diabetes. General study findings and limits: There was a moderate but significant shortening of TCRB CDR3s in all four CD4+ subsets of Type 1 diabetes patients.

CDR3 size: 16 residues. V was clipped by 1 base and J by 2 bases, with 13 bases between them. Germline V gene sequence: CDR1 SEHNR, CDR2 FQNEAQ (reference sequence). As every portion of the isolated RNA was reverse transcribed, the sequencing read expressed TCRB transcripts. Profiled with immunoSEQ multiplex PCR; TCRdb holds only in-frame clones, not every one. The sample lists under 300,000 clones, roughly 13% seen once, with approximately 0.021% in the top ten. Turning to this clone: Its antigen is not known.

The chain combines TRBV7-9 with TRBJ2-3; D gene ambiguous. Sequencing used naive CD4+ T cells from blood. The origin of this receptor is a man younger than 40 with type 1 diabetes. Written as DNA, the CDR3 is TGTGCCAGCAGCTTAGGCGGCGTATCCGTCACAGATACGCAGTATTTT. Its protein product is CASSLGGVSVTDTQYF. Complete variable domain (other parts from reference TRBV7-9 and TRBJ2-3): DTGVSQNPRHKITKRGQNVTFRCDPISEHNRLYWYRQTLGQGPEFLTYFQNEAQLEKSRLLSDRFSAERPKGSFSTLEIQRTEQGDSAMYLCASSLGGVSVTDTQYFGPGTRLTVL.